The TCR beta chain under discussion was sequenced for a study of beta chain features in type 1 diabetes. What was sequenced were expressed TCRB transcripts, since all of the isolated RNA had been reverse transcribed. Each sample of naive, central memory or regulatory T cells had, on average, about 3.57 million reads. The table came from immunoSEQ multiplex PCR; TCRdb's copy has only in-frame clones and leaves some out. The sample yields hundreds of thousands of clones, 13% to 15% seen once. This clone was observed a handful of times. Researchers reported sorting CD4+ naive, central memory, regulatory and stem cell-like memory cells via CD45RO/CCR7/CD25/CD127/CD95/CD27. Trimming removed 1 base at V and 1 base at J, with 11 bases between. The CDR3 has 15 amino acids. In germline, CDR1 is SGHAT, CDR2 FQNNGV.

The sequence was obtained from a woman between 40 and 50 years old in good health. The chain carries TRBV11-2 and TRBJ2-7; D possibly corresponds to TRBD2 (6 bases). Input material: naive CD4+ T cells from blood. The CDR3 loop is CASSLVTGVSYEQYF. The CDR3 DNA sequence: TGTGCCAGCAGCTTAGTGACGGGGGTATCCTACGAGCAGTACTTC.